These 18 T cell receptor beta chains originate from one sample sequenced in a study of cytomegalovirus exposure and HLA in healthy donors. It was with 60 Vbeta and 13 Jbeta primers that the PCR ran. The assay was immunoSEQ multiplex PCR, and TCRdb's table has in-frame clones only and misses some. The sample features fewer than 150,000 clones, with more than 3% in its top ten. The sample consisted of PBMCs. All receptors derive from a man between 18 and 35 years old in good health and CMV-seronegative.

The chain couples TRBV6-1 to TRBJ1-5; 9 positions match TRBD1. The CDR3 is 18 amino acids. J lost 2 bases, V lost 0 bases, and 8 bases had no gene match. Germline CDR1 and CDR2: MNHNS and SASEGT. CDR3 nucleotide sequence: TGTGCCAGCAGTGAAGCGTATGGGACAGGGATACGCAATCAGCCCCAGCATTTT. Protein sequence: CASSEAYGTGIRNQPQHF.

CDR3 nucleotides: TGTGCCAGCAGCAAACAGGGGAACCCAGAACCCCAGCATTTT. Protein: CASSKQGNPEPQHF. The chain employs TRBV7-2 and TRBJ1-5, with 7 bases matching TRBD1. V gave up 5 bases and J gave up 10 bases; unmatched junction bases: 11. Germline V CDR1 and CDR2: SGHTA, FQGNSA. The CDR3 is 14 amino acids.

The V call is TRBV7-8, the J call TRBJ2-2; 8 positions match TRBD1. J was trimmed by 4 bases and V by 3 bases; bases with no gene match: 7. Germline values: CDR1 SGHVS, CDR2 FQNEAQ. The CDR3 totals 16 residues. In nucleotides, the CDR3 is TGTGCCAGCAGCTTCGGTTACAGGGGGACCACCGGGGAGCTGTTTTTT. The encoded protein is CASSFGYRGTTGELFF.

The rearrangement joins TRBV2 to TRBJ2-7; 8 bases fit TRBD1. This CDR3 spans 12 amino acids. Germline V gene data show CDR1 as SNHLY and CDR2 as FYNNEI. J lost 4 bases, V lost 10 bases, and 6 bases had no gene match. The CDR3 nucleotides are TGTGCCACTCGGACAGGGTTGTACGAGCAGTACTTC. Translation: CATRTGLYEQYF.

This rearrangement joins TRBV28 to TRBJ1-2, with 10 bases fitting TRBD1. The CDR3 covers 16 residues. Trimming took 5 bases from V and 7 from J; bases not matched to a gene: 13. Germline V gene sequence: CDR1 MDHEN, CDR2 SYDVKM. This chain's CDR3 is CASSPYPGQGHIGYTF. DNA for the CDR3: TGTGCCAGCAGTCCTTACCCGGGACAGGGGCATATTGGCTACACCTTC.

Comments on this clone: Other DNA sequences from this sample encode an identical CDR3 as well. This sequence joins TRBV9 and TRBJ2-1; 10 bases agree with TRBD2. CDR1 is SGDLS and CDR2 is YYNGEE in the germline V gene. CDR3 length: 15 amino acids. Trimming took 4 bases from V and 7 from J; bases not matched to a gene: 8. CDR3 nucleotides: TGTGCCAGCAGCCCGAGCGGGAGGGCCGGAAATGAGCAGTTCTTC. Protein product: CASSPSGRAGNEQFF.

The rearrangement uses TRBV25-1 and TRBJ1-6, with D possibly TRBD1 on 6 matching bases. The CDR3 totals 14 residues. Per the germline V gene, CDR1 is MGHDK and CDR2 is SYGVNS. V was shortened by 7 bases and J by 5 bases, with 12 bases between the two germline ends. CDR3 protein: CASTETGNNSPLHF. The CDR3 nucleotides read TGTGCCAGCACCGAGACAGGAAATAATTCACCCCTCCACTTT.

V is TRBV6-1 and J is TRBJ2-4; TRBD1 might be the D (6 bases). The ends were cut back, 2 bases at V and 7 bases at J, with 15 bases in the middle. CDR3 size: 15 residues. Germline V gives CDR1 MNHNS, CDR2 SASEGT. The CDR3 region has the DNA TGTGCCAGCAGTGAATCAATGGGTCAGGGGAACATTCAGTACTTC. It codes for CASSESMGQGNIQYF.

The V call is TRBV19, the J call TRBJ2-3; TRBD1 is a possible D gene (6 bases). The CDR3 contains 16 residues. Germline lookup yields CDR1 LNHDA and CDR2 SQIVND (reference sequence). V lost 1 base, J lost 4 bases, and 15 bases lay in between. CDR3 sequence (DNA): TGTGCCAGTAGTATAGGCGGACAGCTTCGGCCAGATACGCAGTATTTT. Encoded protein: CASSIGGQLRPDTQYF.

Of note for this clone: An end of the junction does not agree with germline; a read error may underlie this. The CDR3 is CASSDPRTGVF. CDR3 nucleotides: TGTGCCAGCAGTGACCCCCGGACAGGCGTCTTC. The V call is TRBV6-1, the J call TRBJ1-2; TRBD1 matches 7 bases. The germline CDR1 and CDR2 sequences are MNHNS and SASEGT. The CDR3 runs 11 residues.

The chain carries TRBV5-6 and TRBJ2-5, with TRBD1 matching 8 bases. This CDR3 has 15 amino acids. Germline V gene data show CDR1 as SGHDT and CDR2 as YYEEEE. Germline trimming cut 0 bases from V and 5 bases from J; bases unmatched to any gene: 6. This CDR3 reads CASSLDAGGTETQYF. CDR3 DNA sequence: TGTGCCAGCAGCTTGGATGCAGGGGGCACGGAGACCCAGTACTTC.

The V gene is TRBV11-3, the J gene TRBJ2-1; D possibly corresponds to TRBD1 (5 bases). This CDR3 comprises 13 residues. V was cut by 5 bases and J by 10 bases, with 15 bases left in between. CDR1 SGHNT and CDR2 YENEEA come from the germline V gene. CDR3 sequence (DNA): TGTGCCAGCAGCCAGGGCGGAGAAGGGGAGCAGTTCTTC. Translating gives CASSQGGEGEQFF.

This chain joins TRBV27 and TRBJ1-3; TRBD1 agrees at 8 bases. Trimming cost V 2 bases and J 4 bases; bases outside gene matches: 4. Germline lookup yields CDR1 MNHEY and CDR2 SMNVEV (reference sequence). CDR3 length equals 15 residues. The CDR3 sequence: CASSLSWTGGNTIYF. The CDR3 DNA reads as TGTGCCAGCAGTTTAAGTTGGACAGGGGGAAACACCATATATTTT.

The chain employs TRBV5-5 and TRBJ2-5; 14 bases map to TRBD2. CDR1 is SGHKS, CDR2 YYEKEE, per germline (reference sequence). CDR3 size: 17 residues. V trimming: 4 bases; J trimming: 7 bases; junction bases outside the gene matches: 12. The CDR3 DNA is TGTGCCAGCAGCCCCGGGTCGACTAGCGGGGGGGCCCGGACCCAGTACTTC. It specifies CASSPGSTSGGARTQYF. Using reference TRBV5-5 and TRBJ2-5 for the parts outside the CDR3, the full variable domain is DAGVTQSPTHLIKTRGQQVTLRCSPISGHKSVSWYQQVLGQGPQFIFQYYEKEERGRGNFPDRFSARQFPNYSSELNVNALLLGDSALYLCASSPGSTSGGARTQYFGPGTRLLVL.

The chain couples TRBV4-1 to TRBJ2-7; TRBD2 aligns across 7 bases. The trim removed 1 base at V and 9 bases at J, leaving 21 bases unmatched. CDR3 length: 18 residues. CDR1 and CDR2 from the germline V gene are MGHRA and YSYEKL. CDR3 amino acids: CASSQAAGATYEDRGQYF. DNA for the CDR3: TGCGCCAGCAGCCAAGCCGCGGGAGCTACCTACGAGGACCGTGGGCAGTACTTC.

This chain connects TRBV6-5 to TRBJ2-1; 7 bases align to TRBD2. CDR1 and CDR2 (germline): MNHEY, SVGAGI. V was pared by 2 bases and J by 10 bases, with 11 bases of the junction left unmatched. The CDR3 contains 15 residues. The CDR3: CASSYEAGVSGEQFF. In DNA form, the CDR3 reads TGTGCCAGCAGTTACGAGGCGGGAGTCTCGGGGGAGCAGTTCTTC.

This chain connects TRBV23-1 to TRBJ1-1, with TRBD1 identical over 7 bases. TRBV23-1 falls under the ORF class, with uncertain function. This CDR3 spans 14 amino acids. J gave up 7 bases and V 8 bases, and 13 bases lay outside the gene matches. CDR3 nucleotide sequence: TGCGCCAGCTCATCTCCGGGACAGTGTATTGAAGCTTTCTTT. Protein product: CASSSPGQCIEAFF.

The J gene is TRBJ1-6, the V gene TRBV30; a possible D gene is TRBD1 (5 bases). This CDR3 spans 13 amino acids. Germline CDR1 is GTSNPN and CDR2 is SVGIG (reference sequence). Trimming took off 4 bases at V and 5 bases at J, with 9 bases between the two ends. DNA of the CDR3: TGTGCCTGGACAGGGACTAATAATTCACCCCTCCACTTT. Encoded protein: CAWTGTNNSPLHF.